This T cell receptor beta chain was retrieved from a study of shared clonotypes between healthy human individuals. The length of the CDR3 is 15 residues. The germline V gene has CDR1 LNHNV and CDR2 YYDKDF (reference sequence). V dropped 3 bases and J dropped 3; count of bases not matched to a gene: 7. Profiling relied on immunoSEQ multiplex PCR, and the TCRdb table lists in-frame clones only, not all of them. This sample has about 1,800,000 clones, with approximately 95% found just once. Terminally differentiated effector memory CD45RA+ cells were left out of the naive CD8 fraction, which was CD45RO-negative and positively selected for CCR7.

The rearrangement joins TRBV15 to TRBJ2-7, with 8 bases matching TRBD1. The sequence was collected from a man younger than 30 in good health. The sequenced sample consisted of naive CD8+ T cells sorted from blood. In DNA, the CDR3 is TGTGCCACCAGCAGTGGCCGACAGGGGCACTACGAGCAGTACTTC. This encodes CATSSGRQGHYEQYF.